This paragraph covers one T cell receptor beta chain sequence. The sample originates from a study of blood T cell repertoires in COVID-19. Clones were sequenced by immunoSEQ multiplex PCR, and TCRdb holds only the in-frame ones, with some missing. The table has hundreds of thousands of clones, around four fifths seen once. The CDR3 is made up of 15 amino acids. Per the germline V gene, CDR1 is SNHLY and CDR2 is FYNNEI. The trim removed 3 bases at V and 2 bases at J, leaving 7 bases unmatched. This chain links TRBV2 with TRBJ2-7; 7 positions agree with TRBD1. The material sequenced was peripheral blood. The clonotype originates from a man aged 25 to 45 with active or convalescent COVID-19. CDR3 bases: TGTGCCAGCAGTGAGTTCCGGGACAGTCCCTACGAGCAGTACTTC. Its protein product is CASSEFRDSPYEQYF.